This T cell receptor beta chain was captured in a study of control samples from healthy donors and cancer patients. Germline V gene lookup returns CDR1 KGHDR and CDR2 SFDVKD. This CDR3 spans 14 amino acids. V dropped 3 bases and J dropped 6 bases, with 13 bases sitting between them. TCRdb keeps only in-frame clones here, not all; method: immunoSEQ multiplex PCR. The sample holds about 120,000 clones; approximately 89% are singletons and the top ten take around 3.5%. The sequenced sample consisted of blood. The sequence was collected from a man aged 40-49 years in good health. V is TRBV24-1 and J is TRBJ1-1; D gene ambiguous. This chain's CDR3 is CATSDHYGGAEAFF. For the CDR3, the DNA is TGTGCCACCAGTGATCATTATGGCGGTGCTGAAGCTTTCTTT.